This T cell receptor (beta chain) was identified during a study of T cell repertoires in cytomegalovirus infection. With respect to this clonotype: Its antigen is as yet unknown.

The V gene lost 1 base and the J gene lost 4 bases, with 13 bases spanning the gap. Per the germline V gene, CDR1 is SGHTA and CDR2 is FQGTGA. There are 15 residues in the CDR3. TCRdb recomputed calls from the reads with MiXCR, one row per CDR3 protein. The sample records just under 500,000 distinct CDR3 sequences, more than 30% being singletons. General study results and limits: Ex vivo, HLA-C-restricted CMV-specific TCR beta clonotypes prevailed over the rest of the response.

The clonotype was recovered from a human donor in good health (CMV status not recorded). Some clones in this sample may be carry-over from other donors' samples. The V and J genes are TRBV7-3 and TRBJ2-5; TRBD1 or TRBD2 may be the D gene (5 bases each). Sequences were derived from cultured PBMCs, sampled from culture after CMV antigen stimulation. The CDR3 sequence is CASSLKSERGETQYF. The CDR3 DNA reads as TGTGCCAGCAGCTTAAAGTCGGAGAGGGGAGAGACCCAGTACTTC.